Shown below are 17 T cell receptor beta chains from a single sample sequenced in a study of blood T cell repertoires in COVID-19. Only in-frame clones appear in the TCRdb table, and some are missing; sequencing was by immunoSEQ multiplex PCR. This repertoire shows approximately 150,000 clones, 70% to 90% found once; its top ten account for less than 6.5%. Input material: peripheral blood. Every receptor here comes from a woman aged 45 to 65 with COVID-19, enrolled during active disease.

The rearrangement uses TRBV6-6 and TRBJ2-7, with 8 bases that match TRBD2. The CDR3 loop spans 14 amino acids. V shed 6 bases and J 3 bases; nucleotides not matched to a gene: 7. Germline values: CDR1 MNHNY, CDR2 SVGAGI (reference sequence). The CDR3 loop reads CASRPGGANYEQYF. CDR3 nucleotide sequence: TGTGCCAGCAGACCGGGGGGGGCGAACTACGAGCAGTACTTC.

V usage is TRBV29-1 and J usage is TRBJ2-7; tentative D call: TRBD1 (6 bases). Per the germline V gene, CDR1 is SQVTM and CDR2 is ANQGSEA. The ends were cut back, 5 bases at V and 4 bases at J, with 15 bases in the middle. This CDR3 comprises 13 residues. CDR3 in DNA: TGCAGCGTTCCAGGGGACCCAGGGTACGAGCAGTACTTC. It codes for CSVPGDPGYEQYF.

This chain connects TRBV19 to TRBJ2-6, with 9 positions matching TRBD2. The V gene's germline CDR1 is LNHDA and CDR2 SQIVND (reference sequence). The CDR3 runs 18 residues. The V segment lost 4 bases and the J segment 2 bases; nucleotides outside the gene matches: 9. This CDR3 reads CASSNGWASGAGANVLTF. The CDR3 DNA sequence: TGTGCCAGTAGTAACGGGTGGGCTAGCGGGGCTGGGGCCAACGTCCTGACTTTC.

This clone has only a few counts. The gene calls are TRBV25-1 and TRBJ1-2, with 7 bases fitting TRBD1. Germline V gene data show CDR1 as MGHDK and CDR2 as SYGVNS. The ends lost 3 bases at V and 5 bases at J; junction bases unmatched: 6. The CDR3 consists of 14 residues. In DNA form, the CDR3 reads TGTGCCAGCAGTGACCGCGACAGGGCTTATGGCTACACCTTC. Translation: CASSDRDRAYGYTF.

J is TRBJ1-3 and V is TRBV2; the D is unclear. V lost 0 bases, J lost 1 base, and 10 bases lay in between. The CDR3 extends over 16 amino acids. Germline V lookup: CDR1 SNHLY, CDR2 FYNNEI. CDR3 protein: CASSEALLRSGNTIYF. The CDR3 region has the DNA TGTGCCAGCAGTGAAGCGCTTCTGAGGTCTGGAAACACCATATATTTT.

Only a few counts were recorded for this clone. The J gene is TRBJ1-6, the V gene TRBV3-1 (or the pseudogene TRBV3-2); D possibly corresponds to TRBD1 (6 bases). The CDR3 totals 14 residues. Germline CDR1 is LGHDT and CDR2 is YNNKEL (reference sequence). V lost 6 bases, J lost 9 bases, and 15 bases lay in between. In DNA form, the CDR3 reads TGTGCCAGCAGGCTCCGGGACACCTTTTCACCCCTCCACTTT. This sequence encodes CASRLRDTFSPLHF.

The chain recombines TRBV5-6 with TRBJ2-6; possibly TRBD1 for D (5 bases). Trimming removed 0 bases at V and 0 bases at J, with 10 bases between. Germline CDR1 reads SGHDT; CDR2 reads YYEEEE. The CDR3 spans 17 residues. In DNA form, the CDR3 reads TGTGCCAGCAGCTTGGTAGGGGTGAGCTCTGGGGCCAACGTCCTGACTTTC. Protein: CASSLVGVSSGANVLTF.

About this clone itself: A much larger clone is a single base away; this may be a read error. The CDR3 nucleotides are TGTGCCAGCAGCTCCGGGACAGGGTTGAACACTGAAGCTTTCTTT. Encoded protein: CASSSGTGLNTEAFF. V usage is TRBV7-3 and J usage is TRBJ1-1; 9 bases fit TRBD1. The length of the CDR3 is 15 residues. V lost 4 bases and J lost 0; bases outside the gene matches: 3. The germline V gene encodes CDR1 SGHTA and CDR2 FQGTGA.

The rearrangement uses TRBV5-3 and TRBJ1-5, with 8 bases aligning to TRBD1. TRBV5-3 is sorted into the ORF group, with uncertain function. The CDR3 totals 15 residues. The V gene end was trimmed by 0 bases and the J gene end by 6 bases; junction bases not matched to a gene: 5. As DNA, the CDR3 is TGTGCCAGAAGCTTGGACAGGGGGATCAGTCAGCCCCAGCATTTT. Translation: CARSLDRGISQPQHF.

The rearrangement joins TRBV30 to TRBJ1-2; D is ambiguous. This CDR3 is built from 14 residues. CDR1 and CDR2 from the germline V gene are GTSNPN and SVGIG (reference sequence). Trimming pared 0 bases from V and 4 bases from J, leaving 12 bases between. The CDR3 protein is CAWSVNGGFYGYTF. As DNA, the CDR3 is TGTGCCTGGAGTGTAAACGGAGGGTTCTATGGCTACACCTTC.

The J gene is TRBJ2-2, the V gene TRBV7-7; 7 bases match TRBD1. Germline CDR1 reads SSHAT; CDR2 reads FNYEAQ (reference sequence). The CDR3 extends over 16 amino acids. The V segment lost 4 bases and the J segment 2 bases; nucleotides outside the gene matches: 7. The CDR3 region is CASSSDRVRNTGELFF. The CDR3 region has the DNA TGTGCCAGCAGCTCAGACAGGGTTAGAAACACCGGGGAGCTGTTTTTT.

The chain couples TRBV7-9 to TRBJ1-1; TRBD1 matches at 7 bases. Germline CDR1 SEHNR, CDR2 FQNEAQ (reference sequence). This CDR3 has 14 residues. V trimming: 2 bases; J trimming: 6 bases; junction bases outside the gene matches: 6. The CDR3 loop reads CASSLQGESAEAFF. DNA of the CDR3: TGTGCCAGCAGCTTACAGGGGGAAAGTGCTGAAGCTTTCTTT. Using reference TRBV7-9 and TRBJ1-1 for the parts outside the CDR3, the full variable domain is DTGVSQNPRHKITKRGQNVTFRCDPISEHNRLYWYRQTLGQGPEFLTYFQNEAQLEKSRLLSDRFSAERPKGSFSTLEIQRTEQGDSAMYLCASSLQGESAEAFFGQGTRLTVV.

The chain carries TRBV19 and TRBJ2-6; TRBD1 might be the D (5 bases). CDR3 length: 17 residues. Germline CDR1 reads LNHDA; CDR2 reads SQIVND (reference sequence). Trimming took off 1 base at V and 2 bases at J, with 12 bases between the two ends. This CDR3 reads CASSIAGQSTGANVLTF. CDR3 DNA sequence: TGTGCCAGTAGTATAGCAGGGCAGTCCACTGGGGCCAACGTCCTGACTTTC.

V is TRBV6-6 and J is TRBJ2-2; 7 bases match TRBD1. The CDR3 spans 16 residues. CDR1 and CDR2 (germline): MNHNY, SVGAGI (reference sequence). The V gene end was trimmed by 7 bases and the J gene end by 3 bases; junction bases not matched to a gene: 11. The CDR3 DNA follows: TGTGCCAGCAAGCTTGTCGAGGGGGCAGACACCGGGGAGCTGTTTTTT. Encoded protein: CASKLVEGADTGELFF.

The chain recombines TRBV7-9 with TRBJ2-3; the match to TRBD2 covers 12 bases. The CDR3 extends over 18 amino acids. With 5 bases clipped from V and 0 bases from J, the junction kept 9 bases outside the gene matches. The V gene's germline CDR1 is SEHNR and CDR2 FQNEAQ (reference sequence). CDR3 residues: CASSHLAGGVHSTDTQYF. CDR3 DNA: TGTGCCAGCAGCCATCTAGCGGGGGGGGTTCATAGCACAGATACGCAGTATTTT.

This rearrangement joins TRBV5-5 to TRBJ1-4; perhaps TRBD1 as D (6 bases). The germline gives CDR1 SGHKS, CDR2 YYEKEE (reference sequence). This CDR3 has 14 amino acids. V was cut by 4 bases and J by 4 bases, with 11 bases left in between. CDR3 DNA sequence: TGTGCCAGCAGCCCGGACAGCGTTAATGAAAAACTGTTTTTT. Its translation: CASSPDSVNEKLFF.

The chain couples TRBV18 to TRBJ2-1, with D perhaps TRBD2 (6 bases). Trimming stripped 2 bases from V and 5 bases from J, with 13 bases between. Per the germline V gene, CDR1 is KGHSH and CDR2 is LQKENI. This CDR3 spans 15 amino acids. This CDR3 reads CASSPGGLVNNEQFF. The CDR3 nucleotides are TGTGCCAGCTCACCAGGAGGGTTAGTAAACAATGAGCAGTTCTTC. Variable domain in full (rest from reference TRBV18 and TRBJ2-1): NAGVMQNPRHLVRRRGQEARLRCSPMKGHSHVYWYRQLPEEGLKFMVYLQKENIIDESGMPKERFSAEFPKEGPSILRIQQVVRGDSAAYFCASSPGGLVNNEQFFGPGTRLTVL.